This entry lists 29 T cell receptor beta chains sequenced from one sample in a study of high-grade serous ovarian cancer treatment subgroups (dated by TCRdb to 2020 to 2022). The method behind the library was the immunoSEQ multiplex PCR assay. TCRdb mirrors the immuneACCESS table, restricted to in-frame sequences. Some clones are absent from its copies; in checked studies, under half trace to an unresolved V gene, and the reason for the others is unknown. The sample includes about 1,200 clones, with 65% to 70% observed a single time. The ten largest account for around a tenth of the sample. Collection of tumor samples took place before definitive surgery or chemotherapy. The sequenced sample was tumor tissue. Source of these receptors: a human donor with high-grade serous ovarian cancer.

This CDR3 is CASSLGGQNYNEQFF. In DNA form, the CDR3 reads TGCGCCAGCAGCTTGGGGGGACAGAACTACAATGAGCAGTTCTTC. The V and J genes are TRBV5-1 and TRBJ2-1, with TRBD1 identical over 7 bases. CDR1 and CDR2 (germline): SGHRS, YFSETQ. After removal of 0 bases from V and 3 bases from J, the junction contained 3 bases not matched to a gene. The CDR3 sequence is 15 residues long.

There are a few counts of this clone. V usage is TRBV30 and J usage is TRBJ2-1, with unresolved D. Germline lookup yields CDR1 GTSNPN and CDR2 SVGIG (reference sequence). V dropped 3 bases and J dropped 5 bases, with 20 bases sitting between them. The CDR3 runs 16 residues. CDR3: CAWRETRLSYHNEQFF. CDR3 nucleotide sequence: TGTGCCTGGAGAGAAACCAGGTTGTCCTATCACAATGAGCAGTTCTTC.

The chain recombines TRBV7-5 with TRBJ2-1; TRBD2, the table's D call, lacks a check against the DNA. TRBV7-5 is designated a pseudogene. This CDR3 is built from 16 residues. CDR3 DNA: TGTGCCAGAAGCGGAGGCTTTAGCGGGAATCGTGATGAGCAGTTCTTC. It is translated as CARSGGFSGNRDEQFF.

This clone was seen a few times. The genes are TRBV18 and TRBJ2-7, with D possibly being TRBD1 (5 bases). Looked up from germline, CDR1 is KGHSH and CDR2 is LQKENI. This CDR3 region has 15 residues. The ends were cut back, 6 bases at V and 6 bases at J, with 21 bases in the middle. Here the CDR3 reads CASSVLPDGQGEQYF. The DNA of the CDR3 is TGTGCCAGCTCCGTACTCCCGGACGGGCAGGGCGAGCAGTACTTC.

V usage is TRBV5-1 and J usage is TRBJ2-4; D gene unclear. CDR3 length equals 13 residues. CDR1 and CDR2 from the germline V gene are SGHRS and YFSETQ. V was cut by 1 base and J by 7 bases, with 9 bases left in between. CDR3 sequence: CASSLSGVNIQYF. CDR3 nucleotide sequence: TGCGCCAGCAGCTTGTCGGGTGTCAACATTCAGTACTTC.

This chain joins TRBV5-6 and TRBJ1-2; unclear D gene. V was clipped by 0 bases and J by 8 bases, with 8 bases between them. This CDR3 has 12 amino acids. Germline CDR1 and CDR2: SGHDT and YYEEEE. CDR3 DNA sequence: TGTGCCAGCAGCTTGGTGGTCGGCGGCTACACCTTC. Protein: CASSLVVGGYTF.

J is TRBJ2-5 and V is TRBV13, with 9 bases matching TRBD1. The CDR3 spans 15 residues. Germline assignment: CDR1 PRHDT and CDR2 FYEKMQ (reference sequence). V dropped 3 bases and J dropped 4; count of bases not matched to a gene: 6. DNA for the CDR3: TGTGCCAGCAGCTTCGGACAGGGGATGGGAGAGACCCAGTACTTC. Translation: CASSFGQGMGETQYF.

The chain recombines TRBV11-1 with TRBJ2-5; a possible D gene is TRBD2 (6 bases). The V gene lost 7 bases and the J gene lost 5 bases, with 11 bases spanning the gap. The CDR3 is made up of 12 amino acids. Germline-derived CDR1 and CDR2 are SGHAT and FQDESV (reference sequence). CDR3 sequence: CASTGGVETQYF. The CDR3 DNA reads TGTGCCAGCACTGGCGGGGTGGAGACCCAGTACTTC.

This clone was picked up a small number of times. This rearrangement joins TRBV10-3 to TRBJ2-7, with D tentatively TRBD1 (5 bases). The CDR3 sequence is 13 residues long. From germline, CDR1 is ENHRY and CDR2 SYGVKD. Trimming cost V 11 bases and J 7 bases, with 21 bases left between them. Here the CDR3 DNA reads TGTGCCTCGACTGCTGGGGCCTATGTAGAGCAGTACTTC. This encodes CASTAGAYVEQYF.

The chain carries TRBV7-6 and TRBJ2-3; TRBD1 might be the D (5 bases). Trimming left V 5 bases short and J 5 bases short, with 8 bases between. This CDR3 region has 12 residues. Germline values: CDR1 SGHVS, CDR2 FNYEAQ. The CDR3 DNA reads TGTGCCAGCAGCCTACAGGAAGATACGCAGTATTTT. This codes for CASSLQEDTQYF.

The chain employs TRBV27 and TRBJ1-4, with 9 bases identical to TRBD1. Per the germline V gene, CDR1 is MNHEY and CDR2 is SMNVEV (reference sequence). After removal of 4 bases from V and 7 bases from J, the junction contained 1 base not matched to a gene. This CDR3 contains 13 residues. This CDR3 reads CASSSQGAEKLFF. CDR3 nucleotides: TGTGCCAGCAGTTCACAGGGGGCTGAAAAACTGTTTTTT.

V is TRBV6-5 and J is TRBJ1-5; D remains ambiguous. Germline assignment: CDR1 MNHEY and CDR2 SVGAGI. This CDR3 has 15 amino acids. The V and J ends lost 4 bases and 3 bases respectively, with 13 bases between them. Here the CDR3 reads CASSLAVGFNQPQHF. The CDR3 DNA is TGTGCCAGCAGTTTAGCGGTGGGGTTCAATCAGCCCCAGCATTTT.

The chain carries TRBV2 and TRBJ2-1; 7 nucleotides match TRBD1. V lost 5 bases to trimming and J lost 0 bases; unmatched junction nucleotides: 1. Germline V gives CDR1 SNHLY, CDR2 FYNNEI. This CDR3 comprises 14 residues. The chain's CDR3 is CASSRDSSYNEQFF. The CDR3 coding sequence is TGTGCCAGCAGTAGGGACAGCTCCTACAATGAGCAGTTCTTC.

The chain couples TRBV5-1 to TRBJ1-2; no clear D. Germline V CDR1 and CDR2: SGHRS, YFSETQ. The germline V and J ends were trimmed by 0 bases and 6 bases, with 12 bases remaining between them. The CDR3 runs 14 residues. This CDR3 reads CASSLVGPSDGYTF. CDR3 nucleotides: TGCGCCAGCAGCTTGGTAGGGCCTTCAGATGGCTACACCTTC.

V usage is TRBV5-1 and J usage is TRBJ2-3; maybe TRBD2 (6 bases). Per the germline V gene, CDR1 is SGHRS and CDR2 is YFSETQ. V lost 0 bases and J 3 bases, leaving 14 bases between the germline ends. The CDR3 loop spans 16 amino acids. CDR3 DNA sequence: TGCGCCAGCAGCTTGGGAACACTAGGAGGGACAGATACGCAGTATTTT. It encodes CASSLGTLGGTDTQYF.

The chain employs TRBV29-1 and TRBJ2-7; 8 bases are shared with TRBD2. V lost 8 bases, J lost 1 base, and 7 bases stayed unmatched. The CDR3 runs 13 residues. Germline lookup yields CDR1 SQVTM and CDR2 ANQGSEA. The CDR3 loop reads CSTRGGRSYEQYF. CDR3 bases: TGCAGCACCCGGGGGGGCAGATCCTACGAGCAGTACTTC.

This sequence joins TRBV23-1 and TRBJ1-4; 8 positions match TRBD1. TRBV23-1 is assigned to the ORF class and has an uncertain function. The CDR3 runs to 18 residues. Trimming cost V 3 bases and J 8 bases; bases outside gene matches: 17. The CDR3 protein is CASSHRPLSQGELEKLFF. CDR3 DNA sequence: TGCGCCAGCAGTCACCGCCCTTTGTCACAGGGGGAATTGGAAAAACTGTTTTTT.

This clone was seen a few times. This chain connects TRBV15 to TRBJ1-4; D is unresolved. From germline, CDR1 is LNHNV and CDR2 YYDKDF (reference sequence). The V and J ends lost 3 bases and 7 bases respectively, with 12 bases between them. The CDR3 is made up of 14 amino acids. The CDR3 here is CATSSSTQPEKLFF. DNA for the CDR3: TGTGCCACCAGCAGCTCTACCCAGCCTGAAAAACTGTTTTTT.

In DNA, the CDR3 is TGTGCCAGCATGGGTCAGCCCCAGCATTTT. It codes for CASMGQPQHF. The chain combines TRBV7-6 with TRBJ1-5; no definite D call. Germline loops: CDR1 SGHVS, CDR2 FNYEAQ. Deletions cut 7 bases from V and 6 bases from J, with 4 bases between. This CDR3 contains 10 residues. The variable domain in full, with the rest retrieved from reference TRBV7-6 and TRBJ1-5, is GAGVSQSPRYKVTKRGQDVALRCDPISGHVSLYWYRQALGQGPEFLTYFNYEAQQDKSGLPNDRFSAERPEGSISTLTIQRTEQRDSAMYRCASMGQPQHFGDGTRLSIL.

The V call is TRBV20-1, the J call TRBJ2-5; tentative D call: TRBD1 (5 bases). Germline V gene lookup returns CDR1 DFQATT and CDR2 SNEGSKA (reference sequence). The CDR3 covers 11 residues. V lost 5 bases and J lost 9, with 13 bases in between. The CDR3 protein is CSAPLVGAQYF. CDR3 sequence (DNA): TGCAGTGCTCCCCTGGTAGGGGCCCAGTACTTC.

The chain's CDR3 is CALSGVQWETQYF. As DNA, the CDR3 is TGTGCCCTTAGCGGGGTTCAGTGGGAGACGCAGTATTTT. The chain uses TRBV30 and TRBJ2-3; 8 positions match TRBD2. The CDR3 runs 13 residues. Germline trimming cut 8 bases from V and 9 bases from J; bases unmatched to any gene: 13. Germline V gene sequence: CDR1 GTSNPN, CDR2 SVGIG (reference sequence). Based on the CDR3 plus reference TRBV30 and TRBJ2-3, the full variable domain is SQTIHQWPATLVQPVGSPLSLECTVEGTSNPNLYWYRQAAGRGLQLLFYSVGIGQISSEVPQNLSASRPQDRQFILSSKKLLLSDSGFYLCALSGVQWETQYFGPGTRLTVL.

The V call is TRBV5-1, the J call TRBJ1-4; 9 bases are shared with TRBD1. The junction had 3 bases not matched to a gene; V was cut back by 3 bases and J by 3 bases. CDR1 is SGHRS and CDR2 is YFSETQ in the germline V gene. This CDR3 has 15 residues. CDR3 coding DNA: TGCGCCAGCAGCTCACGGACAGGGGCTAATGAAAAACTGTTTTTT. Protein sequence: CASSSRTGANEKLFF.

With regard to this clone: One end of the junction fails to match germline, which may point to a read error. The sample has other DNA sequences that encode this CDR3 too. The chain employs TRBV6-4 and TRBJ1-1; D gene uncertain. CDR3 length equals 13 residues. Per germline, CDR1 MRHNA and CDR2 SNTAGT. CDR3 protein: CASSLSQQTEAFF. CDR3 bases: TGCGCCAGCAGTCTCTCTCAACAGACTGAAGCTTTCTTT.

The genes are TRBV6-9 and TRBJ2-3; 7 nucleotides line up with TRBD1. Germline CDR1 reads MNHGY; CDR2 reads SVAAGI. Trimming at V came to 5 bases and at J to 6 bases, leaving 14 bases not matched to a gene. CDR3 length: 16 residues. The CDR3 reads CASSPQGTAKEDTQYF. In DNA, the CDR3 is TGTGCCAGCAGTCCCCAGGGGACAGCCAAAGAGGATACGCAGTATTTT.

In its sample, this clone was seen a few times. CDR3 sequence reads: CASHLGQGGTEAFF. CDR3 DNA sequence: TGTGCTAGTCACCTCGGACAGGGAGGGACTGAAGCTTTCTTT. The V call is TRBV12-5, the J call TRBJ1-1; 8 bases agree with TRBD1. CDR3 size: 14 residues. Germline loops: CDR1 LGHNT, CDR2 FRNRAP. V lost 8 bases, J lost 5 bases, and 10 bases stayed unmatched.

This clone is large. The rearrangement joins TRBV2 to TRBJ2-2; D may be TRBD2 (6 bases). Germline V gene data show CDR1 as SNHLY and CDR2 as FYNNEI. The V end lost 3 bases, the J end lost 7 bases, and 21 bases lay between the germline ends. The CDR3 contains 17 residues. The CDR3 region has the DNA TGTGCCAGCAGTGAGGGGGAGGAGCGGGTCTTGATCGGGGAGCTGTTTTTT. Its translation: CASSEGEERVLIGELFF. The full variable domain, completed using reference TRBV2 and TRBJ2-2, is EPEVTQTPSHQVTQMGQEVILRCVPISNHLYFYWYRQILGQKVEFLVSFYNNEISEKSEIFDDQFSVERPDGSNFTLKIRSTKLEDSAMYFCASSEGEERVLIGELFFGEGSRLTVL.

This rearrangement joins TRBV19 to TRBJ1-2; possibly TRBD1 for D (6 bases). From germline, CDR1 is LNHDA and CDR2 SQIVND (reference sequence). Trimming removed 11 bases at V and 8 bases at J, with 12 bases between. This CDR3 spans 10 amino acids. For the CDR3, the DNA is TGTGCCGCCCAGGGGTACGGCTACACCTTC. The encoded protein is CAAQGYGYTF.

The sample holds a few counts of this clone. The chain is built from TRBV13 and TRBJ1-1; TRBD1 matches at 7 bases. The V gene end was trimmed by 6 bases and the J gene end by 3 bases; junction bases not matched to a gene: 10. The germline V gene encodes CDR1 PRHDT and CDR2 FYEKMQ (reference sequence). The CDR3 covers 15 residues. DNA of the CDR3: TGTGCCAGCAGAAAGCGAGGGGGCATCGACACTGAAGCTTTCTTT. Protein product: CASRKRGGIDTEAFF. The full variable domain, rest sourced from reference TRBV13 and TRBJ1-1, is AAGVIQSPRHLIKEKRETATLKCYPIPRHDTVYWYQQGPGQDPQFLISFYEKMQSDKGSIPDRFSAQQFSDYHSELNMSSLELGDSALYFCASRKRGGIDTEAFFGQGTRLTVV.

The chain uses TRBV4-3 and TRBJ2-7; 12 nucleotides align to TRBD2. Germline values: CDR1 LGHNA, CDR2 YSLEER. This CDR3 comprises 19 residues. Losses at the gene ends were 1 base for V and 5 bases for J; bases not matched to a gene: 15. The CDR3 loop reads CASSQGGTSGRLSIHEQYF. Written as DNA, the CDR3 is TGCGCCAGCAGCCAAGGAGGCACTAGCGGGAGGTTGTCTATCCACGAGCAGTACTTC.